These 22 T cell receptor beta chains were sequenced from one sample in a study of blood T cell repertoires in COVID-19. Measured with immunoSEQ multiplex PCR; TCRdb has only the in-frame clones, and not every one. Of 150,000 or so clones in the sample, around 82% are singletons; the top ten hold approximately 3.9%. Sequences were obtained from peripheral blood. The receptors come from a woman aged 55-70 years with acute or convalescent COVID-19.

This clone was recorded once. The V call is TRBV27, the J call TRBJ2-7; possible D gene TRBD2, 6 bases. V dropped 9 bases and J dropped 4 bases, with 16 bases sitting between them. The CDR3 totals 13 residues. Germline V gene lookup returns CDR1 MNHEY and CDR2 SMNVEV (reference sequence). CDR3 loop: CASQGTGGYEQYF. The CDR3 region has the DNA TGTGCCAGTCAGGGTACCGGGGGATACGAGCAGTACTTC.

The sample holds one count of this clone. The gene calls are TRBV27 and TRBJ2-1, with 8 bases identical to TRBD2. Germline-derived CDR1 and CDR2 are MNHEY and SMNVEV (reference sequence). V lost 6 bases to trimming and J lost 2 bases; unmatched junction nucleotides: 12. This CDR3 has 17 residues. The chain's CDR3 is CASSRLAGTRTYNEQFF. The CDR3 DNA sequence: TGTGCCAGCAGCCGTTTGGCCGGGACTAGGACCTACAATGAGCAGTTCTTC.

The rearrangement uses TRBV12-3 or TRBV12-4 and TRBJ1-1; possible D gene TRBD1, 5 bases. Trimming pared 4 bases from V and 8 bases from J, leaving 8 bases between. This CDR3 contains 11 residues. The CDR3 region is CASSSRQEAFF. In DNA, the CDR3 is TGTGCCAGCAGTTCGAGACAGGAAGCTTTCTTT.

This clone was picked up a small number of times. The chain has TRBV7-2 and TRBJ1-6; 7 bases are shared with TRBD1. Germline V CDR1 and CDR2: SGHTA, FQGNSA. V lost 0 bases, J lost 7 bases, and 6 bases stayed unmatched. The CDR3 runs 16 residues. The CDR3 sequence: CASSLASGQANSPLHF. CDR3 in DNA: TGTGCCAGCAGCTTAGCGAGCGGACAGGCGAATTCACCCCTCCACTTT.

The chain uses TRBV24-1 and TRBJ2-7; 7 nucleotides align to TRBD1. Trimming at V came to 4 bases and at J to 5 bases, leaving 16 bases not matched to a gene. This CDR3 contains 17 residues. Germline CDR1 is KGHDR and CDR2 is SFDVKD. CDR3 nucleotide sequence: TGTGCCACCAGTGACCACCGGACCGACAGGGATCCGGACGAGCAGTACTTC. This translates into CATSDHRTDRDPDEQYF.

V gene TRBV29-1 combines with J gene TRBJ2-7, with 9 bases aligning to TRBD1. The germline gives CDR1 SQVTM, CDR2 ANQGSEA. The CDR3 runs 13 residues. V shed 7 bases, J shed 0 bases, and the junction held 4 bases outside the gene matches. This CDR3 is CSAGQGISYEQYF. In DNA form, the CDR3 reads TGCAGCGCGGGACAGGGAATCTCCTACGAGCAGTACTTC.

The V call is TRBV19, the J call TRBJ1-5; D uncertain. The CDR3 runs to 12 residues. Germline-derived CDR1 and CDR2 are LNHDA and SQIVND (reference sequence). The V end was cut by 7 bases, the J end by 4 bases, with 8 bases between. In nucleotides, the CDR3 is TGTGCCAGTAACTTAATAAATCAGCCCCAGCATTTT. Protein: CASNLINQPQHF.

This clone was seen a single time. The chain links TRBV28 to TRBJ1-2, with 10 bases fitting TRBD1. V was clipped by 5 bases and J by 7 bases; unmatched bases: 10. CDR3 size: 15 residues. CDR1 MDHEN and CDR2 SYDVKM come from the germline V gene. The CDR3 DNA follows: TGTGCCAGCAGTACCCCGGGGACAGGGGTAAGTGGCTACACCTTC. Encoded protein: CASSTPGTGVSGYTF.

This clone was counted a few times. The chain couples TRBV30 to TRBJ2-7; 7 nucleotides align to TRBD2. The V gene's germline CDR1 is GTSNPN and CDR2 SVGIG (reference sequence). The ends lost 2 bases at V and 3 bases at J; junction bases unmatched: 7. The CDR3 length is 14 residues. CDR3 in amino acids: CAWSTTRGVYEQYF. DNA of the CDR3: TGTGCCTGGAGTACAACACGGGGGGTCTACGAGCAGTACTTC.

The chain links TRBV18 to TRBJ1-5; D may be TRBD1 (5 bases). The CDR3 length is 15 residues. Looked up from germline, CDR1 is KGHSH and CDR2 is LQKENI. Trimming cost V 3 bases and J 4 bases, with 13 bases left between them. The CDR3 sequence: CASSPDGHPNQPQHF. Written as DNA, the CDR3 is TGTGCCAGCTCACCCGACGGACATCCAAATCAGCCCCAGCATTTT.

Remarks on this clone: This sample also contains other DNA sequences that code for the same CDR3. In DNA form, the CDR3 reads TGTGCCATCAGTGACGGGACAGGGGGCTACGAGCAGTACTTC. It is translated as CAISDGTGGYEQYF. This chain uses TRBV10-3 with TRBJ2-7; TRBD1 aligns across 11 bases. Germline CDR1 and CDR2: ENHRY and SYGVKD. Unmatched junction bases numbered 1, after V lost 3 bases and J lost 3 bases. The CDR3 contains 14 residues.

The rearrangement links TRBV3-1 (or the pseudogene TRBV3-2) to TRBJ1-3; 7 nucleotides line up with TRBD1. Trimming removed 1 base from V and 4 bases from J; junction bases left unmatched: 19. This CDR3 is built from 20 residues. In germline, CDR1 is LGHDT, CDR2 YNNKEL (reference sequence). The CDR3 protein is CASSQVLFQAGTERGNTIYF. CDR3 DNA sequence: TGTGCCAGCAGCCAAGTTTTGTTTCAGGCCGGGACAGAACGGGGAAACACCATATATTTT.

The rearrangement uses TRBV11-3 and TRBJ1-2, with D unclear. In germline, CDR1 is SGHNT, CDR2 YENEEA. CDR3 size: 11 residues. Trimming stripped 3 bases from V and 9 bases from J, with 8 bases between. The CDR3 loop is CASSFGVRYTF. The CDR3 coding sequence is TGTGCCAGCAGCTTCGGGGTCCGCTACACCTTC.

Notes on this clone: Other DNA sequences in this specimen translate into the identical CDR3. This chain uses TRBV5-1 with TRBJ2-3; TRBD1 might be the D (5 bases). The V gene lost 2 bases and the J gene lost 2 bases, with 12 bases spanning the gap. Per the germline V gene, CDR1 is SGHRS and CDR2 is YFSETQ. CDR3 length equals 15 residues. The CDR3 DNA reads as TGCGCCAGCAGCTTTACCTCAGGGTTCACAGATACGCAGTATTTT. Residues: CASSFTSGFTDTQYF.

This chain links TRBV9 with TRBJ2-1, with 8 nucleotides matching TRBD2. Germline lookup yields CDR1 SGDLS and CDR2 YYNGEE. The CDR3 extends over 20 amino acids. After removal of 0 bases from V and 4 bases from J, the junction contained 18 bases not matched to a gene. CDR3 coding DNA: TGTGCCAGCAGCGTAGATAGCGGGATTACGTGGGGTTCTTCTTACAATGAGCAGTTCTTC. Protein sequence: CASSVDSGITWGSSYNEQFF. Full variable domain (remainder filled in from reference TRBV9 and TRBJ2-1): DSGVTQTPKHLITATGQRVTLRCSPRSGDLSVYWYQQSLDQGLQFLIQYYNGEERAKGNILERFSAQQFPDLHSELNLSSLELGDSALYFCASSVDSGITWGSSYNEQFFGPGTRLTVL.

The chain joins TRBV4-3 to TRBJ1-5; D not resolved. The germline V gene has CDR1 LGHNA and CDR2 YSLEER. The V end was cut by 3 bases, the J end by 0 bases, with 9 bases between. The CDR3 extends over 15 amino acids. CDR3 sequence reads: CASSHDGSSNQPQHF. The CDR3 DNA follows: TGCGCCAGCAGCCACGATGGGAGTAGCAATCAGCCCCAGCATTTT.

The J gene is TRBJ2-6, the V gene TRBV7-3; TRBD1 agrees at 9 bases. CDR1 and CDR2 (germline): SGHTA, FQGTGA. This CDR3 is built from 19 residues. The trim removed 5 bases at V and 1 base at J, leaving 12 bases unmatched. The DNA of the CDR3 is TGTGCCAGCAGCCCGTACCTGACAGGGGGTCAATCTGGGGCCAACGTCCTGACTTTC. Protein product: CASSPYLTGGQSGANVLTF.

This rearrangement joins TRBV12-5 to TRBJ1-1; 7 nucleotides align to TRBD1. This CDR3 comprises 16 residues. Germline lookup yields CDR1 LGHNT and CDR2 FRNRAP. The V gene end was trimmed by 0 bases and the J gene end by 5 bases; junction bases not matched to a gene: 9. CDR3 sequence: CASGLVRPGGITEAFF. CDR3 sequence (DNA): TGTGCTAGTGGTTTGGTACGTCCAGGGGGGATAACTGAAGCTTTCTTT.

The gene calls are TRBV28 and TRBJ1-2; D might be TRBD1 (6 bases). Germline assignment: CDR1 MDHEN and CDR2 SYDVKM. The CDR3 sequence is 13 residues long. The V end lost 3 bases, the J end lost 2 bases, and 7 bases lay between the germline ends. CDR3: CASSFGQNYGYTF. The CDR3 bases are TGTGCCAGCAGTTTTGGACAGAACTATGGCTACACCTTC.

The chain is built from TRBV15 and TRBJ2-1; no clear D gene. The ends were cut back, 0 bases at V and 5 bases at J, with 8 bases in the middle. The CDR3 contains 14 residues. CDR1 is LNHNV and CDR2 is YYDKDF in the germline V gene (reference sequence). The chain's CDR3 is CATSREAFNNEQFF. CDR3 nucleotide sequence: TGTGCCACCAGCAGAGAAGCGTTTAACAATGAGCAGTTCTTC.

V is TRBV6-5 and J is TRBJ2-1; 9 bases fit TRBD2. With V trimmed by 6 bases and J by 12 bases, 6 bases remained unmatched. The CDR3 totals 12 residues. Looked up from germline, CDR1 is MNHEY and CDR2 is SVGAGI. CDR3 protein: CASSRAGGPQFF. CDR3 bases: TGTGCCAGCAGCCGAGCGGGAGGACCGCAGTTCTTC.

The chain joins TRBV15 to TRBJ2-3, with 7 bases identical to TRBD2. The germline CDR1 and CDR2 sequences are LNHNV and YYDKDF (reference sequence). V dropped 0 bases and J dropped 0; count of bases not matched to a gene: 3. The CDR3 contains 16 residues. In DNA form, the CDR3 reads TGTGCCACCAGCAGAGAACCTAGCGGAAGCACAGATACGCAGTATTTT. Its translation: CATSREPSGSTDTQYF.